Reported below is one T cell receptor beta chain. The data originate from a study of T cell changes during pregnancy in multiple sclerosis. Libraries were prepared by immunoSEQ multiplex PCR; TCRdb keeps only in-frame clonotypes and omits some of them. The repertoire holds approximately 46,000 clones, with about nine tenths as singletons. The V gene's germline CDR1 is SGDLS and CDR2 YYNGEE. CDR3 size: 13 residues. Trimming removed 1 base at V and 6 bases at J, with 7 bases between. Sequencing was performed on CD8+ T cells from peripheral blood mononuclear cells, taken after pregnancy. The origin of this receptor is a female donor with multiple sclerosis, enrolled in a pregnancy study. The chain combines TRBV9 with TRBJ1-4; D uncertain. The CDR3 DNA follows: TGTGCCAGCAGCGTAAGCGGTGATGAAAAACTGTTTTTT. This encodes CASSVSGDEKLFF.